A single sample is the source of the 21 T cell receptor beta chains below, sequenced in a study of TIL therapy for anti-PD-1-resistant metastatic lung cancer. The immunoSEQ assay was v3. Here immunoSEQ multiplex PCR was the method, and the copy in TCRdb shows in-frame clones only, minus some. The sample yields 45,000 to 75,000 clones, under 75% seen once. Time point described: pre-treatment sample, taken before nivolumab and TIL therapy. The sample here was blood, taken at baseline. All receptors come from a person aged 25 to 80 with non-small cell lung cancer.

The table lists this clone with a few counts. This chain links TRBV5-1 with TRBJ1-2; D is undetermined. Germline CDR1 SGHRS, CDR2 YFSETQ. CDR3 length equals 15 residues. V lost 0 bases and J lost 1, with 10 bases in between. The chain's CDR3 is CASSLAGQNNYGYTF. Here the CDR3 DNA reads TGCGCCAGCAGCTTGGCTGGGCAAAATAACTATGGCTACACCTTC.

This clone has just one count. V is TRBV5-6 and J is TRBJ2-5; TRBD2 matches 7 bases. Germline V gene data show CDR1 as SGHDT and CDR2 as YYEEEE. The CDR3 runs to 15 residues. The J segment lost 5 bases and the V segment lost 2 bases, leaving 9 bases of the junction unmatched. This CDR3 is CASSLRGGYEETQYF. The CDR3, as DNA: TGTGCCAGCAGCTTAAGGGGAGGGTACGAGGAGACCCAGTACTTC.

V usage is TRBV5-1 and J usage is TRBJ2-7; D is undetermined. Trimming stripped 7 bases from V and 3 bases from J, with 17 bases between. Germline loops: CDR1 SGHRS, CDR2 YFSETQ. The CDR3 length is 14 residues. The CDR3 sequence is CASARQDGGYEQYF. CDR3 DNA: TGCGCCAGCGCTCGCCAGGACGGCGGCTACGAGCAGTACTTC.

This clone was found once. Mismatch with germline at one junction end may stem from a read error. The V and J genes are TRBV7-2 and TRBJ1-1, with unresolved D. Germline lookup yields CDR1 SGHTA and CDR2 FQGNSA. The CDR3 consists of 12 residues. Written as DNA, the CDR3 is TGTGCCAGCAGCCCTTTCAACAATGAAGCTTTCTTT. The encoded protein is CASSPFNNEAFF.

The rearrangement uses TRBV5-1 and TRBJ2-7, with TRBD1 matching 11 bases. The length of the CDR3 is 15 residues. Germline V gives CDR1 SGHRS, CDR2 YFSETQ. V was pared by 1 base and J by 5 bases, with 5 bases of the junction left unmatched. The CDR3 spells CASSLTGTGGDEQYF. The CDR3 DNA sequence: TGCGCCAGCAGCTTGACGGGGACAGGGGGGGACGAGCAGTACTTC.

This clone has more than one count but fewer than ten. The rearrangement joins TRBV19 to TRBJ1-1; unclear D gene. Trimming stripped 7 bases from V and 5 bases from J, with 8 bases between. Germline CDR1 reads LNHDA; CDR2 reads SQIVND (reference sequence). The CDR3 spans 11 residues. The CDR3 loop is CASTRETEAFF. The CDR3 coding sequence is TGTGCCAGTACGCGGGAAACTGAAGCTTTCTTT.

In its sample, this clone was seen a few times. This sequence joins TRBV2 and TRBJ1-1, with D perhaps matching TRBD1 (5 bases). CDR1 is SNHLY, CDR2 FYNNEI, per germline. The V end lost 6 bases, the J end lost 6 bases, and 11 bases lay between the germline ends. The CDR3 is 12 residues long. This CDR3 reads CASRRDGPEAFF. CDR3 DNA: TGTGCCAGCAGGAGGGACGGGCCTGAAGCTTTCTTT. The variable domain in full, with the rest retrieved from reference TRBV2 and TRBJ1-1, is EPEVTQTPSHQVTQMGQEVILRCVPISNHLYFYWYRQILGQKVEFLVSFYNNEISEKSEIFDDQFSVERPDGSNFTLKIRSTKLEDSAMYFCASRRDGPEAFFGQGTRLTVV.

This chain uses TRBV27 with TRBJ2-1; no clear D gene. Germline lookup yields CDR1 MNHEY and CDR2 SMNVEV (reference sequence). CDR3 size: 13 residues. V was trimmed by 5 bases and J by 6 bases, leaving 11 bases between them. CDR3 sequence: CASSAWTGNEQFF. DNA for the CDR3: TGTGCCAGCAGTGCTTGGACGGGCAATGAGCAGTTCTTC.

This clone was seen a few times. The rearrangement links TRBV2 to TRBJ1-1, with 8 bases lining up with TRBD1. V trimming: 6 bases; J trimming: 2 bases; junction bases outside the gene matches: 2. The CDR3 has 13 residues. Germline CDR1 SNHLY, CDR2 FYNNEI. The CDR3 DNA sequence: TGTGCCAGCAGAGCAGGGGGCAACACTGAAGCTTTCTTT. This codes for CASRAGGNTEAFF.

This clone was recorded once. The V and J genes are TRBV6-6 and TRBJ1-3; D may be TRBD1 (5 bases). This CDR3 comprises 13 residues. Between the trimmed V and J ends, which lost 9 bases and 2 bases, there was a span of 11 bases. From germline, CDR1 is MNHNY and CDR2 SVGAGI (reference sequence). The CDR3 coding sequence is TGTGCCAGTAGGGCCAGGGCTGGAAACACCATATATTTT. The encoded protein is CASRARAGNTIYF.

This clone was seen a single time. This chain joins TRBV2 and TRBJ2-2; D is possibly TRBD1 or TRBD2 (6 bases each). This CDR3 comprises 15 residues. From germline, CDR1 is SNHLY and CDR2 FYNNEI. The ends were cut back, 2 bases at V and 7 bases at J, with 14 bases in the middle. In nucleotides, the CDR3 is TGTGCCAGCAGTGAAACGGGGGCGGTGGGCGGGGAGCTGTTTTTT. Amino acids: CASSETGAVGGELFF.

The count of this clone is one. The chain carries TRBV19 and TRBJ1-2; D is unclear. The ends were cut back, 4 bases at V and 6 bases at J, with 0 bases in the middle. In germline, CDR1 is LNHDA, CDR2 SQIVND (reference sequence). CDR3 length: 9 residues. As DNA, the CDR3 is TGTGCCAGTAGTAATGGCTACACCTTC. Its translation is CASSNGYTF. Drawing the rest from reference TRBV19 and TRBJ1-2, the complete variable domain is DGGITQSPKYLFRKEGQNVTLSCEQNLNHDAMYWYRQDPGQGLRLIYYSQIVNDFQKGDIAEGYSVSREKKESFPLTVTSAQKNPTAFYLCASSNGYTFGSGTRLTVV.

The chain combines TRBV19 with TRBJ1-5; 10 positions match TRBD1. Germline CDR1 reads LNHDA; CDR2 reads SQIVND (reference sequence). V was pared by 3 bases and J by 2 bases, with 1 base of the junction left unmatched. There are 15 residues in the CDR3. CDR3 in DNA: TGTGCCAGTAGTATCGGGACAGGGGGCAATCAGCCCCAGCATTTT. It codes for CASSIGTGGNQPQHF. Using reference TRBV19 and TRBJ1-5 for the parts outside the CDR3, the full variable domain is DGGITQSPKYLFRKEGQNVTLSCEQNLNHDAMYWYRQDPGQGLRLIYYSQIVNDFQKGDIAEGYSVSREKKESFPLTVTSAQKNPTAFYLCASSIGTGGNQPQHFGDGTRLSIL.

The J gene is TRBJ2-7, the V gene TRBV11-2; 11 nucleotides align to TRBD1. With V trimmed by 4 bases and J by 6 bases, 8 bases remained unmatched. Per the germline V gene, CDR1 is SGHAT and CDR2 is FQNNGV. The CDR3 length is 15 residues. CDR3 nucleotide sequence: TGTGCCAGCAGCTACGGGACAGGGGGAATCGGCGAGCAGTACTTC. It translates to CASSYGTGGIGEQYF.

The rearrangement joins TRBV6-1 to TRBJ1-1; D call uncertain. This CDR3 is built from 17 residues. Trimming shortened V by 1 base and J by 5 bases, and 20 bases separated the two germline ends. The germline gives CDR1 MNHNS, CDR2 SASEGT. The DNA for the CDR3 is TGTGCCAGCAGTGAAGGGCGTGACAAATGGAGAGAGACTGAAGCTTTCTTT. Translation gives CASSEGRDKWRETEAFF.

The chain is built from TRBV19 and TRBJ2-5; 7 bases line up with TRBD2. This CDR3 is built from 16 residues. CDR1 and CDR2 (germline): LNHDA, SQIVND (reference sequence). With 6 bases clipped from V and 1 base from J, the junction kept 11 bases outside the gene matches. The DNA for the CDR3 is TGTGCCAGTAGCGGGGTCGGGGGACTACCCCAAGAGACCCAGTACTTC. Residues: CASSGVGGLPQETQYF.

This chain joins TRBV25-1 and TRBJ1-5, with D unclear. CDR1 is MGHDK, CDR2 SYGVNS, per germline. V gave up 6 bases and J gave up 9 bases, with 12 bases separating them. This CDR3 comprises 12 residues. CDR3 protein: CASSLVEGPQHF. CDR3 in DNA: TGTGCCAGCAGCCTAGTCGAGGGGCCCCAGCATTTT.

This clone was counted a few times. The chain uses TRBV2 and TRBJ1-5; 9 positions match TRBD1. V lost 2 bases to trimming and J lost 6 bases; unmatched junction nucleotides: 2. Germline-derived CDR1 and CDR2 are SNHLY and FYNNEI. CDR3 length: 14 residues. The CDR3 nucleotides read TGTGCCAGCAGTGAAAGACAGGGGGGTCAGCCCCAGCATTTT. It yields the protein CASSERQGGQPQHF.

As for this clone: One end of the junction does not line up with germline, which may come from a read error. V usage is TRBV5-1 and J usage is TRBJ2-5, with D perhaps being TRBD1 or TRBD2 (5 bases each). Germline loops: CDR1 SGHRS, CDR2 YFSETQ. This CDR3 region has 13 residues. CDR3 loop: CASSFRGQETRYF. The CDR3 DNA reads as TGCGCCAGCAGCTTCCGGGGCCAAGAGACCCGGTACTTC.

The chain recombines TRBV7-2 with TRBJ2-3; TRBD1 matches at 7 bases. The CDR3 spans 14 residues. Looked up from germline, CDR1 is SGHTA and CDR2 is FQGNSA. Trimming at V came to 6 bases and at J to 0 bases, leaving 3 bases not matched to a gene. CDR3 bases: TGTGCCAGCAGTTTGGGACAGAGCACAGATACGCAGTATTTT. Translated, it gives CASSLGQSTDTQYF.

The chain employs TRBV6-6 and TRBJ2-7, with TRBD2 identical over 8 bases. Germline V gene lookup returns CDR1 MNHNY and CDR2 SVGAGI (reference sequence). The CDR3 is 16 amino acids. The V gene end was trimmed by 3 bases and the J gene end by 4 bases; junction bases not matched to a gene: 11. CDR3 in DNA: TGTGCCAGCAGTTATGAGGGCAGCGGGAGAGGGTACGAGCAGTACTTC. Its translation: CASSYEGSGRGYEQYF.